The 27 T cell receptor beta chains listed next were all sequenced from one sample in a study of tumor and adjacent non-tumor tissue in lung cancer. No cell sorting was done before RNA was extracted from the tissue. Three rounds of nested PCR, following a modified ARM-PCR protocol, produced the TCRbeta library. A single record per CDR3 protein comes from TCRdb applying MiXCR to the multiplex PCR reads. The sample lists approximately 76,000 distinct CDR3 sequences, approximately 71% occurring once. Sequencing was carried out using lung tumor tissue. All receptors come from a woman in her 70s with non-small cell lung cancer.

Ten or more counts support this clonotype. In DNA, the CDR3 is TGTGCCAGCAGCTCCCTAGGTGGCTTGGGAGATACGCAGTATTTT. Translating gives CASSSLGGLGDTQYF. The rearrangement uses TRBV6-5 and TRBJ2-3; D unclear. This CDR3 has 15 residues. The V gene's germline CDR1 is MNHEY and CDR2 SVGAGI. V was pared by 6 bases and J by 5 bases, with 18 bases between.

This clonotype turned up a few times. One end of the junction varies from germline; a read error may be responsible. This chain links TRBV11-1 with TRBJ2-1; D is unclear. Germline V gene data show CDR1 as SGHAT and CDR2 as FQDESV (reference sequence). This CDR3 is built from 15 residues. The CDR3 nucleotides are TGTACCAGCAGCTTACTTGGCAGCTCCTACAATGAGCAGTTCTTC. Translating it yields CTSSLLGSSYNEQFF.

The chain employs TRBV12-3 or TRBV12-4 and TRBJ2-7; no clear D gene. CDR3 length: 13 amino acids. V lost 5 bases and J 9 bases, leaving 17 bases between the germline ends. CDR3: CASSPGPAKGQYF. The CDR3 nucleotides read TGTGCCAGCAGTCCGGGCCCCGCCAAAGGGCAGTACTTC.

This clonotype was seen many times. The V gene is TRBV28, the J gene TRBJ1-3; D is unclear. CDR1 MDHEN and CDR2 SYDVKM come from the germline V gene. V lost 4 bases, J lost 0 bases, and 10 bases lay in between. This CDR3 has 15 residues. CDR3 in amino acids: CASSSASSSGNTIYF. The CDR3 region has the DNA TGTGCCAGCAGTTCTGCGTCGAGCTCTGGAAACACCATATATTTT.

About this clonotype itself: Germline is not matched at one junction end, which may reflect a read error. DNA of the CDR3: TGCAGTGCTAAGCCGGTCATGGCGGGAATTGAGATCCAGTACTTC. Translating it yields CSAKPVMAGIEIQYF. The chain joins TRBV20-1 to TRBJ2-5; tentatively, D is TRBD2 (6 bases). CDR1 is DFQATT, CDR2 SNEGSKA, per germline (reference sequence). This CDR3 is 15 amino acids long.

In the case of this clonotype: The junction does not match germline at one end; this may be a read error. V usage is TRBV6-5 and J usage is TRBJ2-2; D may be TRBD2 (5 bases). The CDR3 runs to 11 residues. Germline-derived CDR1 and CDR2 are MNHEY and SVGAGI. The DNA of the CDR3 is TGTGCCAGTGGAAACACCGGGGAGCTATATTTT. Encoded protein: CASGNTGELYF.

Comment on this clonotype: A single base separates this from a much larger clone, so it may be a read error. The rearrangement uses TRBV6-1 and TRBJ2-5; possible D gene TRBD1, 5 bases. Per germline, CDR1 MNHNS and CDR2 SASEGT. The length of the CDR3 is 13 residues. The CDR3 region has the DNA TGTGCCAGCAGTGAAGACAGGTCCGAGACCCGGTACTTC. The encoded protein is CASSEDRSETRYF.

Concerning this clonotype itself: The missing conserved phenylalanine or tryptophan at the end of this CDR3 makes a read error likely. V and J are TRBV29-1 and TRBJ2-5, with D possibly being TRBD1 or TRBD2 (5 bases each). The CDR3 covers 12 residues. The germline CDR1 and CDR2 sequences are SQVTM and ANQGSEA. The CDR3 reads CSVDIGDETQYL. The CDR3 bases are TGTAGCGTTGACATCGGGGACGAGACCCAGTACCTC.

This clonotype was detected many times. The gene calls are TRBV25-1 and TRBJ2-7; TRBD2 matches 8 bases. Losses at the gene ends were 6 bases for V and 6 bases for J; bases not matched to a gene: 7. Germline V lookup: CDR1 MGHDK, CDR2 SYGVNS. The CDR3 sequence is 13 residues long. The CDR3 spells CASSLAGSFEQYF. DNA of the CDR3: TGTGCCAGCAGCTTAGCGGGAAGTTTCGAGCAGTACTTC.

About this clonotype itself: The missing conserved phenylalanine or tryptophan at the end of this CDR3 makes a read error likely. It is unclear where the CDR3 begins or ends on the DNA, so no DNA is shown, and the CDR3 is as TCRdb lists it. The rearrangement links TRBV5-4 to TRBJ1-2; TRBD1 is the table's D call and was not checked against the DNA. The CDR3 length is 14 residues, termini included. Germline V gene lookup returns CDR1 SGHNT and CDR2 YYREEE (reference sequence). The CDR3 spells CASSLQGALSGYSL.

Turning to this clonotype: At one of its ends the junction is not consistent with the germline gene, which may arise from a read error. The rearrangement joins TRBV11-2 to TRBJ2-1; the match to TRBD1 covers 9 bases. The germline V gene has CDR1 SGHAT and CDR2 FQNNGV. This CDR3 comprises 16 residues. The DNA for the CDR3 is TGTGCCAACAGCTTAGTTCGGACAGGGGTCTACAATGAGCAGTTCTTC. Translation gives CANSLVRTGVYNEQFF.

The chain couples TRBV20-1 to TRBJ2-7, with 10 bases fitting TRBD2. Unmatched junction bases numbered 6, after V lost 1 base and J lost 3 bases. Germline V gene sequence: CDR1 DFQATT, CDR2 SNEGSKA (reference sequence). This CDR3 comprises 15 residues. CDR3 region: CSARVLAGPIYEQYF. CDR3 in DNA: TGCAGTGCTAGAGTACTAGCGGGACCGATCTACGAGCAGTACTTC.

Regarding this clonotype: One end of the junction fails to match germline, which may point to a read error. The chain combines TRBV20-1 with TRBJ2-7; possible D gene TRBD2, 5 bases. Germline lookup yields CDR1 DFQATT and CDR2 SNEGSKA (reference sequence). The CDR3 runs to 13 residues. CDR3 loop: CSASGISSYERYF. For the CDR3, the DNA is TGCAGTGCTTCCGGGATTTCCTCCTACGAGCGGTACTTC.

V usage is TRBV6-5 and J usage is TRBJ1-2; a weak D match, TRBD1 (5 bases). V was cut by 5 bases and J by 2 bases, with 15 bases left in between. The germline CDR1 and CDR2 sequences are MNHEY and SVGAGI. CDR3 size: 15 residues. DNA for the CDR3: TGTGCCAGCAGTCCCCGCCTGGACATCAACTATGGCTACACCTTC. As protein: CASSPRLDINYGYTF.

This clonotype was counted at least ten times. The genes are TRBV4-1 and TRBJ1-1, with TRBD1 matching 9 bases. Germline V gene lookup returns CDR1 MGHRA and CDR2 YSYEKL. The CDR3 runs 17 residues. Losses at the gene ends were 0 bases for V and 3 bases for J; bases not matched to a gene: 8. Here the CDR3 reads CASSQEGTGNLDTEAFF. The CDR3 nucleotides read TGCGCCAGCAGCCAAGAGGGGACAGGGAATCTGGACACTGAAGCTTTCTTT.

This clonotype has ten or more counts. The chain recombines TRBV5-4 with TRBJ2-7; D unresolved. The CDR3 has 15 residues. In germline, CDR1 is SGHNT, CDR2 YYREEE (reference sequence). Trimming took off 3 bases at V and 0 bases at J, with 13 bases between the two ends. CDR3 loop: CASSYSTVPSYEQYF. The DNA of the CDR3 is TGTGCCAGCAGCTACTCCACAGTTCCCTCCTACGAGCAGTACTTC.

Worth noting for this clonotype: Compared with germline, one end of the junction differs, possibly owing to a read error. The gene calls are TRBV29-1 and TRBJ2-1, with a possible D match to TRBD2 (5 bases). The CDR3 consists of 14 residues. Per germline, CDR1 SQVTM and CDR2 ANQGSEA. CDR3 amino acids: CSVGPGFTYNEQFF. CDR3 bases: TGTAGCGTCGGGCCCGGTTTTACTTACAATGAGCAGTTCTTC.

In its sample, this clonotype is medium-sized. The genes are TRBV4-1 and TRBJ1-1; D may be TRBD1 (5 bases). The CDR3 sequence is 14 residues long. Trimming stripped 0 bases from V and 10 bases from J, with 15 bases between. Germline V CDR1 and CDR2: MGHRA, YSYEKL. CDR3 sequence reads: CASSQDSGGEGAFF. CDR3 DNA: TGCGCCAGCAGCCAAGATTCTGGGGGTGAGGGAGCTTTCTTT.

With respect to this clonotype: A read error may account for a junction end that differs from germline. The chain joins TRBV10-1 to TRBJ2-1; D is tentatively TRBD1 or TRBD2 (5 bases each). The CDR3 is 14 residues long. The germline V gene encodes CDR1 WNHNN and CDR2 SYGVQD (reference sequence). The CDR3 nucleotides read TGCGCTAGCAGTGAGTCTGGTAGCTGGGACGAGCAGTTCTTC. Translating gives CASSESGSWDEQFF.

A few counts support this clonotype. The chain employs TRBV5-1 and TRBJ2-3; possibly TRBD1 for D (6 bases). In germline, CDR1 is SGHRS, CDR2 YFSETQ. The ends were cut back, 9 bases at V and 2 bases at J, with 19 bases in the middle. The length of the CDR3 is 15 residues. CDR3 coding DNA: TGCGCCACCGCCTTCCTTGGGGGCCACACAGATACGCAGTATTTT. Its translation is CATAFLGGHTDTQYF.

This clonotype was observed at least ten times. This sequence joins TRBV20-1 and TRBJ2-1; 10 bases map to TRBD2. The CDR3 has 20 residues. The germline V gene has CDR1 DFQATT and CDR2 SNEGSKA (reference sequence). Trimming took 3 bases from V and 1 from J; bases not matched to a gene: 18. The chain's CDR3 is CSASAISGGSGRYSYNEQFF. CDR3 nucleotide sequence: TGCAGTGCTAGTGCCATCTCAGGGGGTAGCGGGAGGTATTCCTACAATGAGCAGTTCTTC.

Comment on this clonotype: A much larger clone sits a single nucleotide away, making a read error possible. The chain carries TRBV7-8 and TRBJ2-3, with TRBD2 matching over 8 bases. The CDR3 has 15 residues. Germline loops: CDR1 SGHVS, CDR2 FQNEAQ. V was clipped by 5 bases and J by 2 bases; unmatched bases: 6. DNA of the CDR3: TGTGCCAGCAGCATATTAGCGGGGATCACAGATACGCAGTATTTT. It yields the protein CASSILAGITDTQYF.

Concerning this clonotype itself: A read error may produce the germline difference seen at one junction end. The V call is TRBV4-1, the J call TRBJ1-1; D gene uncertain. The CDR3 consists of 15 residues. CDR1 is MGHRA, CDR2 YSYEKL, per germline. CDR3 coding DNA: TGCGCCAGCAGCCAAGTGTTAGAGAGGTCCGCTGAAGCTCTCTTT. It encodes CASSQVLERSAEALF.

In the case of this clonotype: A junction end diverges from the germline sequence, so it may reflect a read error. The DNA for the CDR3 is TGTGTCAGCAGTTTATCCGGGACAGGGGTGGTACGAGGCTACACCTTC. Amino acid sequence: CVSSLSGTGVVRGYTF. This rearrangement joins TRBV28 to TRBJ1-2, with TRBD1 matching 10 bases. The germline CDR1 and CDR2 sequences are MDHEN and SYDVKM. The CDR3 has 16 residues.

V is TRBV6-1 and J is TRBJ2-1; possibly TRBD2 for D (5 bases). This CDR3 is 16 amino acids long. Germline V gene sequence: CDR1 MNHNS, CDR2 SASEGT. The CDR3 DNA is TGTGCTAGCGTCGTGGGGTGGCGCAGCTCCTACAATGAGCAGTTCTTC. This translates into CASVVGWRSSYNEQFF.

This clonotype was seen just once. The conserved phenylalanine or tryptophan normally closing the CDR3 is absent here, so this likely arose from a read error. The chain joins TRBV20-1 to TRBJ2-5; 12 bases are a match to TRBD2. The CDR3 is 17 amino acids. Germline V lookup: CDR1 DFQATT, CDR2 SNEGSKA (reference sequence). The CDR3 sequence is CSAGDQGRLAGEETQYL. In DNA, the CDR3 is TGCAGTGCTGGAGACCAAGGGCGACTAGCGGGAGAAGAGACCCAGTACCTC.

In the case of this clonotype: Its ends do not fully match the called genes, so a read error is possible. V gene TRBV5-6 combines with J gene TRBJ2-1, with 7 bases fitting TRBD2. CDR1 is SGHDT, CDR2 YYEEEE, per germline. This CDR3 contains 16 residues. The CDR3 loop is CASSLQAGLSYNEQLF. The CDR3 DNA is TGTGCCAGCAGCTTGCAAGCGGGACTGTCCTACAATGAGCAGCTTTTC.